This TCR beta chain was retrieved from a study of human T cells and chemical hapten exposure. Germline V lookup: CDR1 MDHEN, CDR2 SYDVKM. The CDR3 contains 17 residues. J was trimmed by 1 base and V by 3 bases; bases with no gene match: 9. In its sample, this clonotype was seen many times. TCRdb reanalysed the RACE reads using MiXCR and keeps one entry per CDR3 protein. The sample has approximately 86,000 distinct CDR3 sequences; 9.5% to 13% are singletons. As to time point: patch test 3, about 24 weeks after DPC sensitization. Noted treatment: therapeutic diphenylcyclopropenone sensitization with weekly scalp DPC.

This receptor was taken from a woman under 40 with alopecia areata. Some clones in this sample may be carry-over from other donors' samples. The chain joins TRBV28 to TRBJ2-3, with 8 nucleotides matching TRBD1. This specimen consisted of whole blood, obtained in connection with sensitization to the hapten diphenylcyclopropenone (DPC). CDR3 loop: CASSFRLGQARTDTQYF. The DNA for the CDR3 is TGTGCCAGCAGTTTTCGGTTGGGACAGGCTCGCACAGATACGCAGTATTTT.